The clone carrying this TCR beta chain was detected many times. The data originate from a study of response to subunit inactivated influenza vaccine. With V trimmed by 5 bases and J by 8 bases, 3 bases remained unmatched. This CDR3 comprises 12 residues. Per the germline V gene, CDR1 is SGHTA and CDR2 is FQGNSA. TCRdb independently ran MiXCR on the RT-PCR reads; one entry per CDR3 protein. The table records just under 550,000 distinct CDR3 sequences, 20% to 25% of them present only once. The same sample was also used in a study of T cells expressing NK-cell markers. This second study says: The authors made TCR beta cDNA libraries by 5'RACE template switching. This switching added a universal primer site and UMIs. According to the study, TCR beta repertoires originated from sorted CD3+CD56+NKG2C+, CD3+CD56+NKG2C- and CD3+CD56-NKG2C+ T cells. Each of about six donors carried dominant NKG2C+ clonotypes accounting for about 1.0-8% of CD8+ T cells.

The chain combines TRBV7-2 with TRBJ1-2; TRBD1 matches at 9 bases. The receptor comes from a man aged 50 or older who received an inactivated influenza vaccine. Sequenced here: CD4+ T cells sorted from PBMCs, sampled 12 days after vaccination. CDR3: CASSRDRVGYTF. Here the CDR3 DNA reads TGTGCCAGCAGCCGGGACAGGGTAGGCTACACCTTC.